This note documents a single T cell receptor (beta chain) sequence. Its antigen is currently unknown. This sample is part of a study of cytomegalovirus exposure and HLA in healthy donors. Findings and caveats of the study: HLA alleles showed associations with 15,000 to 20,000 TCR beta sequences in a later analysis, at a 0.05 false discovery rate. The investigators catalogued 164 TCR beta chains as cytomegalovirus-associated.

60 Vbeta and 13 Jbeta primers were used in PCR. Original handling: There were 80 million to 95 million unique TCR beta chains by a later count, and approximately 11 million of them were shared. TCRdb's copy holds only in-frame clones and misses some; the assay was immunoSEQ multiplex PCR. The V and J calls and clone size come from that table; D and trimming were worked out from the DNA. The sample consists of about 52,000 clones, 73% of them appearing once. Germline CDR1 and CDR2: SGHTA and FQGNSA. The V end was cut by 1 base, the J end by 5 bases, with 3 bases between. The CDR3 spans 12 residues. The chain carries TRBV7-2 and TRBJ1-5, with D hard to call. The sample taken for sequencing was PBMCs. The sequence was obtained from a man between 18 and 29 years old in good health and CMV-seronegative. CDR3 residues: CASSLDYQPQHF. DNA of the CDR3: TGTGCCAGCAGCTTAGACTATCAGCCCCAGCATTTT. Full variable domain (missing parts from reference TRBV7-2 and TRBJ1-5): GAGVSQSPSNKVTEKGKDVELRCDPISGHTALYWYRQSLGQGLEFLIYFQGNSAPDKSGLPSDRFSAERTGGSVSTLTIQRTQQEDSAVYLCASSLDYQPQHFGDGTRLSIL.